Sequencing of this T cell receptor (beta chain) was carried out in a study of OX40 agonist ivuxolimab in advanced cancers. Across the whole study: The diagnoses of dose-escalation patients were hepatocellular carcinoma, melanoma, renal cell or head and neck cancer. Those enrolled were 82.7% male, with a mean age of about 66 years and ages from roughly 23 to 80. The study, taken as a whole, reports: Low normalized T-cell clonal expansion was also seen in some nonresponders.

CDR3 length: 15 amino acids. This clone came up a few times. The antigen is unknown. Collection of blood occurred at baseline, at cycle 4 day 1, and at cycle 7 day 1. Produced via immunoSEQ multiplex PCR; TCRdb's table is partial and in-frame only. The sample consists of over 55,000 clones, 70% to 90% of them appearing once. The sequenced sample was CD4+ or CD8+ T cells sorted from blood, obtained in a trial of the OX40 agonist ivuxolimab. This TCR came from an adult with an advanced solid tumor such as melanoma, head and neck, liver or kidney cancer. The chain employs TRBV21-1 and TRBJ2-7; TRBD1 reflects the table's D call only, with no check against the DNA. TRBV21-1 corresponds to a pseudogene. The CDR3 loop is CASSRGHGGPGEQYF. In DNA, the CDR3 is TGTGCCAGCAGCCGGGGACACGGCGGGCCCGGCGAGCAGTACTTC.